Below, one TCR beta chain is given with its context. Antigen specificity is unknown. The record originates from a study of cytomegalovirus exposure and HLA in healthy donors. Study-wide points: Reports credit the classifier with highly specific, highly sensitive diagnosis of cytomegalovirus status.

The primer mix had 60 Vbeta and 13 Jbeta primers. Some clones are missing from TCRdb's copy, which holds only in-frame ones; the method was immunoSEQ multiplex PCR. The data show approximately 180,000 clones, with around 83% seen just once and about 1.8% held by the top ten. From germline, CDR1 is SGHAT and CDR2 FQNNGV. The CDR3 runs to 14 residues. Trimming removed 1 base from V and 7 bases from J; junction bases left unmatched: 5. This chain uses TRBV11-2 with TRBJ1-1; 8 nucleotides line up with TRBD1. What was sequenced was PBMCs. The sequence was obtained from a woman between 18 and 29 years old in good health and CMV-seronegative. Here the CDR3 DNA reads TGTGCCAGCAGCTTAGCCCGGACAGGGTTTGAAGCTTTCTTT. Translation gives CASSLARTGFEAFF.